A single sample gave rise to the 23 T cell receptor beta chains below, sequenced in a study of T-cell memory formation after mild COVID-19. MiXCR, applied by TCRdb to the 5' RACE reads, yields one record per CDR3 protein. This table has fewer than 700,000 distinct CDR3 sequences, under 20% appearing once. What was sequenced was PBMCs or a T cell subset sorted from them (not recorded which). All receptors come from an adult woman who had mild COVID-19 (a few samples of this study predate the infection). Cell type and time point are not known.

The gene calls are TRBV7-2 and TRBJ2-4; unclear D gene. The V and J ends lost 2 bases and 3 bases respectively, with 8 bases between them. The CDR3 is 14 residues long. Germline V gives CDR1 SGHTA, CDR2 FQGNSA. The CDR3 here is CASSLSHGKNIQYF. CDR3 coding DNA: TGTGCCAGCAGCTTATCACACGGCAAAAACATTCAGTACTTC.

The chain is built from TRBV27 and TRBJ2-6, with D perhaps TRBD2 (5 bases). The V end was cut by 2 bases, the J end by 0 bases, with 14 bases between. The CDR3 runs 18 residues. Germline V lookup: CDR1 MNHEY, CDR2 SMNVEV (reference sequence). The CDR3 nucleotides read TGTGCCAGCAGTTTAGGCAACAGAGGGATCTCTGGGGCCAACGTCCTGACTTTC. Protein: CASSLGNRGISGANVLTF.

This clonotype has a handful of counts. The chain recombines TRBV20-1 with TRBJ2-7; possibly TRBD1 or TRBD2 for D (7 bases each). V was clipped by 1 base and J by 2 bases, with 15 bases between them. The length of the CDR3 is 15 residues. In germline, CDR1 is DFQATT, CDR2 SNEGSKA (reference sequence). CDR3 DNA: TGCAGTGCTAGAGGGGAGGGGGCGAAGACCTACGAGCAGTACTTC. Translating gives CSARGEGAKTYEQYF.

This clonotype has only a few counts. The CDR3 reads CASSLVDPLAGNTGELFF. CDR3 nucleotides: TGTGCCAGCAGCTTAGTAGACCCCTTGGCGGGGAACACCGGGGAGCTGTTTTTT. This chain uses TRBV7-2 with TRBJ2-2, with a possible D match to TRBD2 (5 bases). Germline CDR1 and CDR2: SGHTA and FQGNSA. V was trimmed by 1 base and J by 1 base, leaving 16 bases between them. The CDR3 sequence is 18 residues long.

This clonotype was picked up a small number of times. DNA for the CDR3: TGTGCCAGCAGCTCCCTAGGGGGGAGTGCAACTTTCTTT. Translated: CASSSLGGSATFF. This chain links TRBV7-2 with TRBJ1-1; D possibly corresponds to TRBD1 (6 bases). From germline, CDR1 is SGHTA and CDR2 FQGNSA. The CDR3 covers 13 residues. Trimming stripped 4 bases from V and 12 bases from J, with 18 bases between.

In its sample, this clonotype was seen a few times. V and J are TRBV10-3 and TRBJ1-1; possible D gene TRBD1, 6 bases. Trimming cost V 5 bases and J 1 base, with 8 bases left between them. This CDR3 is 13 amino acids long. The V gene's germline CDR1 is ENHRY and CDR2 SYGVKD. For the CDR3, the DNA is TGTGCCATCAGTCCACAGGGGAACACTGAAGCTTTCTTT. Protein product: CAISPQGNTEAFF.

The chain has TRBV27 and TRBJ2-5; the D call may be TRBD1 or TRBD2 (6 bases each). Germline V gene lookup returns CDR1 MNHEY and CDR2 SMNVEV (reference sequence). The CDR3 has 16 amino acids. Trimming removed 2 bases from V and 3 bases from J, with 16 bases in between. CDR3 protein: CASSLIPGGGEETQYF. In nucleotides, the CDR3 is TGTGCCAGCAGTTTAATACCCGGGGGCGGGGAAGAGACCCAGTACTTC.

The chain has TRBV6-2 or TRBV6-3 and TRBJ2-1; 12 nucleotides align to TRBD2. The CDR3 runs to 14 residues. CDR1 MNHEY and CDR2 SVGEGT come from the germline V gene. The ends lost 8 bases at V and 8 bases at J; junction bases unmatched: 7. The CDR3 coding sequence is TGTGCCAGCCGGCTAGCGGGAGGGCCAGATGAGCAGTTCTTC. Amino acids: CASRLAGGPDEQFF.

The chain has TRBV12-3 or TRBV12-4 and TRBJ1-1; D might be TRBD1 (6 bases). Deletions cut 8 bases from V and 0 bases from J, with 7 bases between. The CDR3 extends over 12 amino acids. Here the CDR3 DNA reads TGTGCCAGCGGACAGATGAACACTGAAGCTTTCTTT. It translates to CASGQMNTEAFF.

This clonotype showed up many times. V gene TRBV20-1 combines with J gene TRBJ2-1, with 8 nucleotides matching TRBD2. Germline V lookup: CDR1 DFQATT, CDR2 SNEGSKA (reference sequence). The CDR3 is 14 residues long. Trimming took 6 bases from V and 9 from J; bases not matched to a gene: 13. As DNA, the CDR3 is TGCAGTGCCGGACATAATCGGGGGGGCCTTGAGCAGTTCTTC. The encoded protein is CSAGHNRGGLEQFF.

The chain is built from TRBV12-3 or TRBV12-4 and TRBJ2-1, with D hard to call. The CDR3 has 13 residues. The V and J ends lost 2 bases and 6 bases respectively, with 8 bases between them. CDR3 DNA sequence: TGTGCCAGCAGTTTAATATGGGGCAATGAGCAGTTCTTC. Protein: CASSLIWGNEQFF.

The V and J genes are TRBV7-2 and TRBJ2-7; weak D call: TRBD2 (6 bases). Germline V gives CDR1 SGHTA, CDR2 FQGNSA. The CDR3 is 14 amino acids. V gave up 1 base and J gave up 5 bases, with 12 bases separating them. CDR3 bases: TGTGCCAGCAGCTTAGACGCCCGGAGGGACGAGCAGTACTTC. It codes for CASSLDARRDEQYF. The full variable domain, with the rest looked up from reference TRBV7-2 and TRBJ2-7, is GAGVSQSPSNKVTEKGKDVELRCDPISGHTALYWYRQSLGQGLEFLIYFQGNSAPDKSGLPSDRFSAERTGGSVSTLTIQRTQQEDSAVYLCASSLDARRDEQYFGPGTRLTVT.

This clonotype has more than one count but fewer than ten. J is TRBJ2-1 and V is TRBV7-2, with 10 bases aligning to TRBD2. The CDR3 loop spans 15 amino acids. Germline assignment: CDR1 SGHTA and CDR2 FQGNSA. Losses at the gene ends were 5 bases for V and 4 bases for J; bases not matched to a gene: 5. The CDR3 bases are TGTGCCAGCAGCACCGTAGCGGGAGGTTACAATGAGCAGTTCTTC. Translation gives CASSTVAGGYNEQFF.

This clonotype has only a few counts. The J gene is TRBJ2-1, the V gene TRBV11-2, with TRBD2 matching 14 bases. Germline-derived CDR1 and CDR2 are SGHAT and FQNNGV. This CDR3 is 16 amino acids long. V dropped 5 bases and J dropped 8; count of bases not matched to a gene: 8. Here the CDR3 DNA reads TGTGCCAGCAGCATAGGACTAGCGGGAGGTGGCTATGAGCAGTTCTTC. This gives the protein CASSIGLAGGGYEQFF.

This clonotype has more than one count but fewer than ten. The rearrangement links TRBV7-2 to TRBJ1-4; D might be TRBD1 (6 bases). Germline CDR1 is SGHTA and CDR2 is FQGNSA. Trimming shortened V by 5 bases and J by 5 bases, and 15 bases separated the two germline ends. The CDR3 is 15 amino acids. CDR3 DNA: TGTGCCAGCAGCGCCCCACAGGGTCCCAATGAAAAACTGTTTTTT. Its translation is CASSAPQGPNEKLFF. The full variable domain, its missing parts supplied by reference TRBV7-2 and TRBJ1-4, is GAGVSQSPSNKVTEKGKDVELRCDPISGHTALYWYRQSLGQGLEFLIYFQGNSAPDKSGLPSDRFSAERTGGSVSTLTIQRTQQEDSAVYLCASSAPQGPNEKLFFGSGTQLSVL.

In its sample, this clonotype was seen a few times. The chain has TRBV5-1 and TRBJ2-1; 9 nucleotides agree with TRBD1. V lost 0 bases, J lost 13 bases, and 5 bases stayed unmatched. Germline V gives CDR1 SGHRS, CDR2 YFSETQ. The CDR3 covers 13 residues. The DNA of the CDR3 is TGCGCCAGCAGCTTGGTGGTGGACAGGGGACAGTTCTTC. Translating gives CASSLVVDRGQFF.

The chain recombines TRBV4-3 with TRBJ2-7; TRBD2 matches 7 bases. After removal of 1 base from V and 4 bases from J, the junction contained 10 bases not matched to a gene. The CDR3 consists of 16 residues. CDR1 is LGHNA, CDR2 YSLEER, per germline. The CDR3 here is CASSQVYPSGGYEQYF. The DNA of the CDR3 is TGCGCCAGCAGCCAAGTATACCCCTCCGGGGGGTACGAGCAGTACTTC.

This chain uses TRBV3-1 with TRBJ1-1; D is unresolved. Germline CDR1 is LGHDT and CDR2 is YNNKEL (reference sequence). Trimming cost V 0 bases and J 1 base, with 12 bases left between them. There are 16 residues in the CDR3. CDR3 loop: CASSQDFGRPNTEAFF. The CDR3 nucleotides are TGTGCCAGCAGCCAAGATTTCGGACGGCCGAACACTGAAGCTTTCTTT.

J is TRBJ1-1 and V is TRBV11-2; TRBD1 might be the D (5 bases). CDR3 size: 16 residues. Germline V CDR1 and CDR2: SGHAT, FQNNGV. Trimming cost V 2 bases and J 6 bases, with 19 bases left between them. CDR3: CASSLIGQGEVAEAFF. The CDR3 nucleotides read TGTGCCAGCAGCTTAATAGGGCAGGGAGAGGTCGCTGAAGCTTTCTTT.

The CDR3 region has the DNA TGTGCCAGCAGCTTAGCGCTAACTAGCGCGGGTGAGCAGTTCTTC. Protein: CASSLALTSAGEQFF. The V call is TRBV7-9, the J call TRBJ2-1; 7 bases fit TRBD2. In germline, CDR1 is SEHNR, CDR2 FQNEAQ (reference sequence). V dropped 0 bases and J dropped 9; count of bases not matched to a gene: 8. This CDR3 comprises 15 residues.

This clonotype appeared a few times. V gene TRBV12-3 or TRBV12-4 combines with J gene TRBJ1-2; TRBD1 might be the D (6 bases). The CDR3 extends over 13 amino acids. V was shortened by 4 bases and J by 4 bases, with 10 bases between the two germline ends. The CDR3 coding sequence is TGTGCCAGCAGTTCACAGGGCGCCTATGGCTACACCTTC. Protein sequence: CASSSQGAYGYTF.

This chain uses TRBV5-5 with TRBJ1-5, with D tentatively TRBD1 (5 bases). The CDR3 sequence is 14 residues long. Germline V CDR1 and CDR2: SGHKS, YYEKEE (reference sequence). V was trimmed by 3 bases and J by 1 base, leaving 8 bases between them. This CDR3 is CASSSTESNQPQHF. The CDR3 region has the DNA TGTGCCAGCAGCTCGACAGAAAGCAATCAGCCCCAGCATTTT.

This clonotype has more than one count but fewer than ten. This chain joins TRBV5-1 and TRBJ1-2, with 7 bases aligning to TRBD1. Germline trimming cut 2 bases from V and 6 bases from J; bases unmatched to any gene: 7. Germline V gives CDR1 SGHRS, CDR2 YFSETQ. The CDR3 is made up of 14 amino acids. CDR3 nucleotides: TGCGCCAGCAGCTTTTCCGGGACAGCCGATGGCTACACCTTC. As protein: CASSFSGTADGYTF.